This TCR beta chain was captured in a study of Graves' ophthalmopathy and Graves' hyperthyroidism. General study findings and limits: Ophthalmopathy could be told apart from stable hyperthyroidism by a 13-signature model (under 90% sensitivity, around 79% specificity).

This clonotype occurred many times. Antigen specificity is unknown. TCR beta CDR3 regions were amplified from RNA transcripts. The workflow started with a first-round RT-PCR run with HTBI primers and then moved on to a second-round multiplex PCR. Via MiXCR, TCRdb re-called the multiplex PCR reads, giving one row per CDR3 protein. Among some 750,000 distinct CDR3 sequences listed, 35% to 50% were seen once. Per germline, CDR1 SQVTM and CDR2 ANQGSEA. There are 11 residues in the CDR3. Between the trimmed V and J ends, which lost 6 bases and 5 bases, there was a span of 10 bases. The TCR was taken from an adult man with Graves' ophthalmopathy. This chain links TRBV29-1 with TRBJ1-2, with TRBD1 as a possible D gene (6 bases). The sequenced material came from peripheral blood. The chain's CDR3 is CSVVTGYGYTF. The CDR3 DNA is TGCAGCGTGGTTACAGGGTATGGCTACACCTTC.